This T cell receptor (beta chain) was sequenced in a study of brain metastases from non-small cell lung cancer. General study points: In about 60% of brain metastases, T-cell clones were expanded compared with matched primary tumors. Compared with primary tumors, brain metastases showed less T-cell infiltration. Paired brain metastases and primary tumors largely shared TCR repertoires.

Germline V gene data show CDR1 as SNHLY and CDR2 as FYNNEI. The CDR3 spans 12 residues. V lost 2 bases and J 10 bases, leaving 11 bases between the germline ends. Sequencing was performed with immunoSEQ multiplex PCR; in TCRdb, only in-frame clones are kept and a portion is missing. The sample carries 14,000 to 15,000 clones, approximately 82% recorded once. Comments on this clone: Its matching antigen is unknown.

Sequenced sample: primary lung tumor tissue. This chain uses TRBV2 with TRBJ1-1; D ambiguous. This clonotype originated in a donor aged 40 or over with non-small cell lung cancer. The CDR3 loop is CASSEPERRAFF. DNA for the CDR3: TGTGCCAGCAGTGAACCGGAGCGGAGAGCTTTCTTT.